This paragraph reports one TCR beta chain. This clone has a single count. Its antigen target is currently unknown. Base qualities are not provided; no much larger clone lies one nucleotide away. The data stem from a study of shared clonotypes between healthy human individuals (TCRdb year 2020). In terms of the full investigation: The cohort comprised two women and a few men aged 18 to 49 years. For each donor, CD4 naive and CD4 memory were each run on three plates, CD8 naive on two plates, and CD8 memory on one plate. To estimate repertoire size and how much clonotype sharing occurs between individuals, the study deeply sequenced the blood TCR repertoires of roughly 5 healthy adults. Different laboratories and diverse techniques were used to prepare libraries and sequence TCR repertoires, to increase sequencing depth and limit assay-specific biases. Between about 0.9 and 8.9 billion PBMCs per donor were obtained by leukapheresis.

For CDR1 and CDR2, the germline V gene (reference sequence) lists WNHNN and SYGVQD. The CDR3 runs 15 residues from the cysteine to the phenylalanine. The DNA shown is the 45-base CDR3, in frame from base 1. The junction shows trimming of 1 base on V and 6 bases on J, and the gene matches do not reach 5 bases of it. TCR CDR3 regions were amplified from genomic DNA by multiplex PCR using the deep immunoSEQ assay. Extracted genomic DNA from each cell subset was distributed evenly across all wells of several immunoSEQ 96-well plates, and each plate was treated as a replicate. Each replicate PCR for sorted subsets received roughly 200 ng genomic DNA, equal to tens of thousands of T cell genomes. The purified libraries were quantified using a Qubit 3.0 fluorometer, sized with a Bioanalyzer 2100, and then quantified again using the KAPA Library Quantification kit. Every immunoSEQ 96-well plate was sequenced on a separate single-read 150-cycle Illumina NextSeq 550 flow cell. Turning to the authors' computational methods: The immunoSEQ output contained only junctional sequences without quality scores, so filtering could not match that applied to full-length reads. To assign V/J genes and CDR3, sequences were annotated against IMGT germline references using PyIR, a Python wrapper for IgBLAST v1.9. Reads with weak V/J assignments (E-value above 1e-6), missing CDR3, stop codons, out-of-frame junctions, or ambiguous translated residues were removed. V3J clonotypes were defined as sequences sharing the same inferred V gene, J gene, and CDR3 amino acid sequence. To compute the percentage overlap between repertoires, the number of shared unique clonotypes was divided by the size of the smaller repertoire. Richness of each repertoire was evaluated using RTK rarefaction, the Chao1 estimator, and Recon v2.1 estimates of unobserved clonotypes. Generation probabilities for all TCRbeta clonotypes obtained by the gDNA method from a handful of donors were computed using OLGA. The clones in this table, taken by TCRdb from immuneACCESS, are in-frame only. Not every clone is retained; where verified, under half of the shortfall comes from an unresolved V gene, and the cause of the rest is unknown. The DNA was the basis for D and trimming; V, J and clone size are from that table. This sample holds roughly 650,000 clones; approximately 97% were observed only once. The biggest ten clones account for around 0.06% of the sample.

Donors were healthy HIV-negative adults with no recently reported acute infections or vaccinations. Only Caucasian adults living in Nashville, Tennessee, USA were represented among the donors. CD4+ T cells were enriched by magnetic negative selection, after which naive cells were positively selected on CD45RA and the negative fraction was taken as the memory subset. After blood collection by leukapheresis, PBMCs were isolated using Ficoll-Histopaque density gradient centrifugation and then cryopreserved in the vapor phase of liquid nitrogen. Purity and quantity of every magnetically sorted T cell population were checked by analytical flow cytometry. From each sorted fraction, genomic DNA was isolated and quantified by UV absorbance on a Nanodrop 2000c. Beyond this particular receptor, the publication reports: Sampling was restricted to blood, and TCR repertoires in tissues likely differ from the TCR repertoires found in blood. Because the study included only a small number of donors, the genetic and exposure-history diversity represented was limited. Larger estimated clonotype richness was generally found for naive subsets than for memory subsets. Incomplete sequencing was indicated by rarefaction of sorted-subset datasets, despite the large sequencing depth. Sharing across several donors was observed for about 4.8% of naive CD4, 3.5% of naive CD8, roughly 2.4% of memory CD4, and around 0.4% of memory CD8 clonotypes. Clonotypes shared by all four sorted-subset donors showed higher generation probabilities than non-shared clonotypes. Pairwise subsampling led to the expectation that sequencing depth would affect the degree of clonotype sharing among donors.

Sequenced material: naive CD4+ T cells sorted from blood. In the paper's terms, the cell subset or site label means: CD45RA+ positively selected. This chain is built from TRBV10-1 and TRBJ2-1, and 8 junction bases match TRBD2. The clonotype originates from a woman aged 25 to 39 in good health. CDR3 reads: CASSEWLAGFNEQFF. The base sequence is TGCGCCAGCAGTGAGTGGCTAGCGGGTTTCAATGAGCAGTTCTTC.